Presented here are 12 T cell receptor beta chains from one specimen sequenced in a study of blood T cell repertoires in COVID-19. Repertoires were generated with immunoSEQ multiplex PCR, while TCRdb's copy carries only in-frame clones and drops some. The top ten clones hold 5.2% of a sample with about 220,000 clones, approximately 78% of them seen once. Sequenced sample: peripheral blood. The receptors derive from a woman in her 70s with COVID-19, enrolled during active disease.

The CDR3 DNA sequence: TGCGCCAGCAGCTTGGTACTAGATGCCAATGAGCAGTTCTTC. It specifies CASSLVLDANEQFF. The genes are TRBV5-1 and TRBJ2-1; D perhaps matches TRBD2 (5 bases). V gave up 0 bases and J gave up 6 bases, with 10 bases separating them. The germline V gene has CDR1 SGHRS and CDR2 YFSETQ. This CDR3 spans 14 amino acids.

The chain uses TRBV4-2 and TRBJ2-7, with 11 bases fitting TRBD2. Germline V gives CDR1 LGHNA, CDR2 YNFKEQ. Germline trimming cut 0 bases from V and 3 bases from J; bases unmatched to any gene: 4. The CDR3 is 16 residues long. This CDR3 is CASSQDITSGSYEQYF. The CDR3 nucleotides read TGTGCCAGCAGCCAAGATATTACTAGCGGGAGCTACGAGCAGTACTTC.

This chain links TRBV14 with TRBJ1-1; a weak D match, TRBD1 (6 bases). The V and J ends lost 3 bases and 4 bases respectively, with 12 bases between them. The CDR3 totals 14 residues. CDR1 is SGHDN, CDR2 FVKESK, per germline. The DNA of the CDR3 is TGTGCCAGCAGCCAGGTCAGGGGAAGCACTGAAGCTTTCTTT. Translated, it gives CASSQVRGSTEAFF.

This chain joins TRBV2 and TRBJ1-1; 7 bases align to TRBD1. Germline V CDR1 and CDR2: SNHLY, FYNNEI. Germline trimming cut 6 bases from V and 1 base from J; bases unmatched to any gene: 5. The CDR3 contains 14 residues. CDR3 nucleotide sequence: TGTGCCAGCAGGTTGAGGACAGGGAACACTGAAGCTTTCTTT. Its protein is CASRLRTGNTEAFF.

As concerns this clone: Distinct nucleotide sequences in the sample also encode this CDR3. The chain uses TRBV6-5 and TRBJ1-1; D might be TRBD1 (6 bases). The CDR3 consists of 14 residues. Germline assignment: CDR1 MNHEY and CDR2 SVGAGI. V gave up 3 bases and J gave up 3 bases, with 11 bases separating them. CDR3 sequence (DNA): TGTGCCAGCAGTTATAGCAGGGGCGACACTGAAGCTTTCTTT. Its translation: CASSYSRGDTEAFF.

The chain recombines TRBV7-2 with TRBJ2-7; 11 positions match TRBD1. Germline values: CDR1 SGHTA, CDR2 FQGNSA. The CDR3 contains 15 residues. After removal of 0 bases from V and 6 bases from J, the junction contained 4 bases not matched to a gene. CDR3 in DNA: TGTGCCAGCAGCTTAGCGGACAGGGGGCATGGCGAGCAGTACTTC. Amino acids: CASSLADRGHGEQYF. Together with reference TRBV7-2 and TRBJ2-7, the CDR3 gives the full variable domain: GAGVSQSPSNKVTEKGKDVELRCDPISGHTALYWYRQSLGQGLEFLIYFQGNSAPDKSGLPSDRFSAERTGGSVSTLTIQRTQQEDSAVYLCASSLADRGHGEQYFGPGTRLTVT.

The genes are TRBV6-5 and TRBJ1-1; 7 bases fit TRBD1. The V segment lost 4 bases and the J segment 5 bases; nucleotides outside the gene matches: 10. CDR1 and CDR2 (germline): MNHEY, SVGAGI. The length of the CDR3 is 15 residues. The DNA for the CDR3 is TGTGCCAGCAGTTTTCGACAGGGTGTAGAGACTGAAGCTTTCTTT. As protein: CASSFRQGVETEAFF.

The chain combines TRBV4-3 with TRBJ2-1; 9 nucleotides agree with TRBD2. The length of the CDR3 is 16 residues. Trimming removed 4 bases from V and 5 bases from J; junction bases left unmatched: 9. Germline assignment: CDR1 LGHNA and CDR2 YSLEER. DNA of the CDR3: TGCGCCAGCAGCCCCGGGGGGCGGGAGGGTAACAATGAGCAGTTCTTC. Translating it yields CASSPGGREGNNEQFF.

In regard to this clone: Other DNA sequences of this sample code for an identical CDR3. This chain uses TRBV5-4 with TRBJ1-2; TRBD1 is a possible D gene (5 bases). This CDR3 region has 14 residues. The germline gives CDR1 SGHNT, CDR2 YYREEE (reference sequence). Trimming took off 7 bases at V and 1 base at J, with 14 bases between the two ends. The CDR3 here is CASSAGQVNYGYTF. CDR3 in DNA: TGTGCCAGCTCAGCAGGACAAGTTAACTATGGCTACACCTTC.

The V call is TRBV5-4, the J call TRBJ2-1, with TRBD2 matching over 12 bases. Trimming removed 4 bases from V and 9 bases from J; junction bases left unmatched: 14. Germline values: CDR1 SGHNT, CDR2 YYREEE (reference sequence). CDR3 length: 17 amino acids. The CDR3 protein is CASSPGGLAGGPGEQFF. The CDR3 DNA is TGTGCCAGCAGCCCAGGGGGCCTAGCGGGAGGGCCCGGTGAGCAGTTCTTC.

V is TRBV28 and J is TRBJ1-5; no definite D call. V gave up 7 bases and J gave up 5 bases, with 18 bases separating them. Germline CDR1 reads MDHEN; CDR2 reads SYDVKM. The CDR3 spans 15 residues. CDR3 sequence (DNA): TGTGCCAGCAAGAGCCCGACCGGTGGAGATCAGCCCCAGCATTTT. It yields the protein CASKSPTGGDQPQHF. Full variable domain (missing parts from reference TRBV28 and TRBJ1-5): DVKVTQSSRYLVKRTGEKVFLECVQDMDHENMFWYRQDPGLGLRLIYFSYDVKMKEKGDIPEGYSVSREKKERFSLILESASTNQTSMYLCASKSPTGGDQPQHFGDGTRLSIL.

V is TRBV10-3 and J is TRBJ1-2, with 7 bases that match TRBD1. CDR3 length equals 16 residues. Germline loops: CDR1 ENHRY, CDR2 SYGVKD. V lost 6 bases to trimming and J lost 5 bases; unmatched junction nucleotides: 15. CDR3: CAISSGTDPVRYGYTF. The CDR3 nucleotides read TGTGCCATCAGCTCCGGGACAGACCCCGTCCGTTATGGCTACACCTTC.